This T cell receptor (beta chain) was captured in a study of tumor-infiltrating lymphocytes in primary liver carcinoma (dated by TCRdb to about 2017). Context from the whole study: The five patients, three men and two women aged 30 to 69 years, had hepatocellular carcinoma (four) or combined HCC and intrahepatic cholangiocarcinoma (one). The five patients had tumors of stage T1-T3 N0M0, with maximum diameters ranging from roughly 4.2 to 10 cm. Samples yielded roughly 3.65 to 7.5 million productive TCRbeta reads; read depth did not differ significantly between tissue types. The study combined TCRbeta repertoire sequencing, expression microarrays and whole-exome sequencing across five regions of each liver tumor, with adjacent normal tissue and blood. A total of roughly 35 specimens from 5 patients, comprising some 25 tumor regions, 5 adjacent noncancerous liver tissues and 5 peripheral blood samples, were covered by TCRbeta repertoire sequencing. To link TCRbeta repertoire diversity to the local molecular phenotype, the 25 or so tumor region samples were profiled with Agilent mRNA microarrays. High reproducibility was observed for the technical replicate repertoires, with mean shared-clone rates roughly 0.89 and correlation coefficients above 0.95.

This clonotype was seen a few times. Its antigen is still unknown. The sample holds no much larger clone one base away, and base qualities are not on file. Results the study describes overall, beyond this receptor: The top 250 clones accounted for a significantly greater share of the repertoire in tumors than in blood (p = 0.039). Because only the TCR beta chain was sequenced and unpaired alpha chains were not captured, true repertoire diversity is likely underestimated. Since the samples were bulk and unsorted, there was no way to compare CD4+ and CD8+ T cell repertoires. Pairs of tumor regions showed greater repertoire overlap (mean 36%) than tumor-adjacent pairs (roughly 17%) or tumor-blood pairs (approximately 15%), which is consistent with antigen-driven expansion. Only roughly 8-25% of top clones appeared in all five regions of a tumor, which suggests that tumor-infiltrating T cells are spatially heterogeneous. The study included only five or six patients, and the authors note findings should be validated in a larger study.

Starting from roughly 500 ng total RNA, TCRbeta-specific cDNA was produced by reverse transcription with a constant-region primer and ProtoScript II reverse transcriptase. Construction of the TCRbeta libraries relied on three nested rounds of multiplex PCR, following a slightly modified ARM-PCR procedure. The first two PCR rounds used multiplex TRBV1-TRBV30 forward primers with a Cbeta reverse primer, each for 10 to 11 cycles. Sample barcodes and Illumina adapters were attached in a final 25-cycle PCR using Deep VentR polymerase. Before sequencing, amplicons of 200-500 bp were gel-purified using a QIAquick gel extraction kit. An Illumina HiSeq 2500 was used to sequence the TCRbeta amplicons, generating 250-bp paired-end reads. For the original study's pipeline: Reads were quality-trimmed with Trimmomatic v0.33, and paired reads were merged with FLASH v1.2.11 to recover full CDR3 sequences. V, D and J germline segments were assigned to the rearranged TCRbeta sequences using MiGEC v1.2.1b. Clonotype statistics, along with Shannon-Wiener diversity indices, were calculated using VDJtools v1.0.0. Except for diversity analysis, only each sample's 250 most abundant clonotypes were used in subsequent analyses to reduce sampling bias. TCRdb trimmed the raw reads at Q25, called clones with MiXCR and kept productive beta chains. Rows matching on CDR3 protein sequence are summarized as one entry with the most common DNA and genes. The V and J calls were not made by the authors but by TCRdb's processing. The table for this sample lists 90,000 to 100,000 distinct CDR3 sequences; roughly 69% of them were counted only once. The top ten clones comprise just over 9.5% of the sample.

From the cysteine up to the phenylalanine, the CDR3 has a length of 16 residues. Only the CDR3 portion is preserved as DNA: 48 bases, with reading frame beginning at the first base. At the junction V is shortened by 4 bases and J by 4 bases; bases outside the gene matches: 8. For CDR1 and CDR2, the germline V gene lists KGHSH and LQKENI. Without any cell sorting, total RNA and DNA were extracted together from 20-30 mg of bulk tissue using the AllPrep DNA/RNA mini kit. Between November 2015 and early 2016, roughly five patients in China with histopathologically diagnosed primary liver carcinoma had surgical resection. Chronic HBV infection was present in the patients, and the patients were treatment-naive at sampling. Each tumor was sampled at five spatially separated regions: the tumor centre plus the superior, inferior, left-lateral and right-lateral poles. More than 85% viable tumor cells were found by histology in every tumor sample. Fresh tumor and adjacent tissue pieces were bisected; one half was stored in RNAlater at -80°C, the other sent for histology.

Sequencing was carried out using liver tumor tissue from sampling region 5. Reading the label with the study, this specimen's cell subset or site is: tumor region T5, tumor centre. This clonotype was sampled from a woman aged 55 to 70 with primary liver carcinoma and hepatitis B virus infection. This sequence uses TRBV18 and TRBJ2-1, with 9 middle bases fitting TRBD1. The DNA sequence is TGTGCCAGCTCACTTACCGGGACAGGGTCTTACAATGAGCAGTTCTTC. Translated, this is CASSLTGTGSYNEQFF.